The 23 T cell receptor beta chains below all came from one sample that was sequenced in a study of cytotoxic CD8 clonotypes in ibrutinib-treated CLL (dated by TCRdb to about 2021). Library preparation used the immunoSEQ multiplex PCR assay. Sourced from immuneACCESS, this table was stored by TCRdb with only in-frame sequences that have V and J called. A share of the clones is absent; for the studies checked, an unresolved V gene accounts for under half, and the remainder has no known explanation. The sample table holds about 16,000 clones, of which about 70% were seen once. Over 15% of the sample is taken by the ten largest. The sample was PBMCs, taken before ibrutinib treatment. The source is a human donor with chronic lymphocytic leukemia.

J is TRBJ1-1 and V is TRBV12-2; whether TRBD1, the table's D call, matches the DNA was not checked. TRBV12-2 is termed a pseudogene. The length of the CDR3 is 13 residues. CDR3 sequence: CASRFPMNTEAFF. As DNA, the CDR3 is TGTGCAAGTCGCTTCCCAATGAACACTGAAGCTTTCTTT.

V and J are TRBV5-1 and TRBJ2-5; the match to TRBD1 covers 12 bases. In germline, CDR1 is SGHRS, CDR2 YFSETQ. The V gene end was trimmed by 4 bases and the J gene end by 4 bases; junction bases not matched to a gene: 5. This CDR3 spans 15 amino acids. CDR3 amino acids: CASSPGTGGRETQYF. The DNA for the CDR3 is TGCGCCAGCAGCCCCGGGACAGGGGGCCGAGAGACCCAGTACTTC.

The CDR3 sequence is CASSRDRGMAEKLFF. CDR3 DNA: TGTGCCAGCAGCAGGGACAGGGGCATGGCTGAAAAACTGTTTTTT. The chain couples TRBV6-5 to TRBJ1-4, with TRBD1 matching 10 bases. V lost 6 bases, J lost 7 bases, and 8 bases stayed unmatched. CDR3 length: 15 amino acids. The germline V gene has CDR1 MNHEY and CDR2 SVGAGI.

The rearrangement uses TRBV7-9 and TRBJ1-4, with TRBD1 matching 9 bases. The V gene's germline CDR1 is SEHNR and CDR2 FQNEAQ (reference sequence). J gave up 10 bases and V 0 bases, and 15 bases lay outside the gene matches. The CDR3 totals 18 residues. The DNA of the CDR3 is TGTGCCAGCAGCTTAGCCCCTAAGACAGGGGGGGGCGTAGGAAAACTGTTTTTT. This encodes CASSLAPKTGGGVGKLFF.

The chain couples TRBV25-1 to TRBJ1-4, with TRBD1 matching 9 bases. V was clipped by 4 bases and J by 4 bases; unmatched bases: 4. This CDR3 region has 15 residues. Per germline, CDR1 MGHDK and CDR2 SYGVNS. The CDR3 region is CASSGRTGVNEKLFF. The DNA for the CDR3 is TGTGCCAGCAGTGGGAGGACAGGGGTTAATGAAAAACTGTTTTTT.

The chain is built from TRBV10-3 and TRBJ2-7; 9 bases align to TRBD1. Trimming took 11 bases from V and 3 from J; bases not matched to a gene: 5. Germline-derived CDR1 and CDR2 are ENHRY and SYGVKD. The CDR3 has 12 residues. The DNA of the CDR3 is TGTGCCGGAGGGGACAGGGACTACGAGCAGTACTTC. Its translation: CAGGDRDYEQYF.

V is TRBV5-4 and J is TRBJ2-3; 7 nucleotides match TRBD2. V trimming: 0 bases; J trimming: 6 bases; junction bases outside the gene matches: 1. Germline CDR1 and CDR2: SGHNT and YYREEE (reference sequence). The CDR3 runs to 13 residues. This CDR3 is CASSLEGGDTQYF. CDR3 bases: TGTGCCAGCAGCTTGGAGGGAGGGGATACGCAGTATTTT.

This chain uses TRBV19 with TRBJ1-1; D perhaps matches TRBD1 (5 bases). Germline V CDR1 and CDR2: LNHDA, SQIVND (reference sequence). The V end lost 8 bases, the J end lost 2 bases, and 15 bases lay between the germline ends. The CDR3 is 14 amino acids. The CDR3 loop is CASRTAGINTEAFF. The CDR3 DNA sequence: TGTGCCAGTCGGACTGCAGGGATCAACACTGAAGCTTTCTTT.

This sequence joins TRBV28 and TRBJ2-3; TRBD1 matches at 10 bases. The CDR3 is 17 residues long. Germline CDR1 MDHEN, CDR2 SYDVKM. The ends lost 3 bases at V and 3 bases at J; junction bases unmatched: 9. The chain's CDR3 is CASSLPGTGVTTDTQYF. Written as DNA, the CDR3 is TGTGCCAGCAGTTTGCCCGGGACAGGGGTCACGACAGATACGCAGTATTTT.

The chain employs TRBV5-8 and TRBJ1-6; TRBD1 aligns across 7 bases. V trimming: 6 bases; J trimming: 4 bases; junction bases outside the gene matches: 4. The CDR3 spans 14 residues. Germline CDR1 SGHTS, CDR2 YDEGEE. The CDR3, as DNA: TGTGCCAGCACTCCGGGACAGTATAATTCACCCCTCCACTTT. It specifies CASTPGQYNSPLHF.

This clone was observed a handful of times. The chain employs TRBV7-6 and TRBJ2-2; D unclear. The germline gives CDR1 SGHVS, CDR2 FNYEAQ. The CDR3 spans 13 residues. Between the trimmed V and J ends, which lost 1 base and 6 bases, there was a span of 6 bases. The CDR3 loop is CASSLVTAGELFF. DNA of the CDR3: TGTGCCAGCAGCTTAGTCACGGCCGGGGAGCTGTTTTTT.

The genes are TRBV18 and TRBJ2-3; TRBD1 matches 8 bases. Losses at the gene ends were 5 bases for V and 4 bases for J; bases not matched to a gene: 5. This CDR3 is 14 amino acids long. Germline CDR1 and CDR2: KGHSH and LQKENI. In nucleotides, the CDR3 is TGTGCCAGCTCATTTGGACAGGGAGCAGATACGCAGTATTTT. Protein product: CASSFGQGADTQYF.

This clone was seen a few times. The chain is built from TRBV29-1 and TRBJ2-2; TRBD2 matches at 9 bases. CDR1 and CDR2 from the germline V gene are SQVTM and ANQGSEA. Germline trimming cut 6 bases from V and 4 bases from J; bases unmatched to any gene: 6. The CDR3 consists of 14 residues. CDR3 sequence reads: CSVASGAGTGELFF. The CDR3 DNA is TGCAGCGTAGCTAGCGGGGCAGGCACCGGGGAGCTGTTTTTT.

The chain combines TRBV6-1 with TRBJ1-2; D is uncertain. Germline values: CDR1 MNHNS, CDR2 SASEGT. Trimming took off 4 bases at V and 8 bases at J, with 14 bases between the two ends. This CDR3 is 13 amino acids long. CDR3 region: CASSGGEVDGYTF. CDR3 DNA: TGTGCCAGCAGTGGCGGGGAGGTGGACGGCTACACCTTC.

V and J are TRBV4-2 and TRBJ2-5, with D tentatively TRBD2 (6 bases). V was cut by 0 bases and J by 1 base, with 24 bases left in between. This CDR3 is 20 amino acids long. CDR1 and CDR2 (germline): LGHNA, YNFKEQ. The CDR3 region is CASSQDWGVFTEATQETQYF. The CDR3 nucleotides read TGTGCCAGCAGCCAAGATTGGGGGGTATTCACAGAGGCGACCCAAGAGACCCAGTACTTC.

CDR3 residues: CASSEQGQAMGYGYTF. DNA for the CDR3: TGTGCCAGCAGCGAACAGGGACAGGCGATGGGGTATGGCTACACCTTC. The chain is built from TRBV7-3 and TRBJ1-2; 8 positions agree with TRBD1. J gave up 5 bases and V 5 bases, and 13 bases lay outside the gene matches. The CDR3 sequence is 16 residues long. Looked up from germline, CDR1 is SGHTA and CDR2 is FQGTGA.

The V and J genes are TRBV6-4 and TRBJ1-1, with no clear D. Germline loops: CDR1 MRHNA, CDR2 SNTAGT. V gave up 2 bases and J gave up 10 bases, with 14 bases separating them. This CDR3 spans 13 amino acids. The CDR3: CASSDKGTGRAFF. CDR3 sequence (DNA): TGTGCCAGCAGTGACAAGGGTACTGGTCGAGCTTTCTTT.

This chain joins TRBV29-1 and TRBJ1-3, with 10 bases that match TRBD1. This CDR3 has 17 amino acids. The V gene's germline CDR1 is SQVTM and CDR2 ANQGSEA. V was pared by 6 bases and J by 5 bases, with 16 bases of the junction left unmatched. This CDR3 is CSVAGTGALDWRNTIYF. The CDR3 coding sequence is TGCAGCGTGGCCGGGACAGGGGCGCTGGATTGGAGAAACACCATATATTTT.

This clone was picked up a small number of times. The V and J genes are TRBV7-2 and TRBJ1-6; D is unresolved. CDR1 is SGHTA and CDR2 is FQGNSA in the germline V gene. Trimming shortened V by 5 bases and J by 0 bases, and 14 bases separated the two germline ends. The CDR3 is 17 amino acids. The CDR3 here is CASSPGPPSSYNSPLHF. DNA for the CDR3: TGTGCCAGCAGCCCGGGTCCTCCAAGCTCCTATAATTCACCCCTCCACTTT.

This sequence joins TRBV4-2 and TRBJ2-6; no firm D call. V was shortened by 0 bases and J by 2 bases, with 8 bases between the two germline ends. The CDR3 totals 16 residues. Germline CDR1 and CDR2: LGHNA and YNFKEQ. The CDR3 nucleotides read TGTGCCAGCAGCCAAGAGGTGGCTGCTGGGGCCAACGTCCTGACTTTC. Translated, it gives CASSQEVAAGANVLTF.

The V gene is TRBV7-9, the J gene TRBJ1-3; TRBD1 might be the D (5 bases). CDR3 length equals 14 residues. Trimming removed 1 base at V and 2 bases at J, with 6 bases between. Germline V gene lookup returns CDR1 SEHNR and CDR2 FQNEAQ (reference sequence). In nucleotides, the CDR3 is TGTGCCAGCAGCTTAGTGGGACCTGGAAACACCATATATTTT. Translated: CASSLVGPGNTIYF.

This clone was picked up one time. The chain has TRBV6-1 and TRBJ1-5, with a tentative D call TRBD1 (6 bases). The CDR3 length is 15 residues. The germline gives CDR1 MNHNS, CDR2 SASEGT. The V end was cut by 4 bases, the J end by 1 base, with 11 bases between. CDR3 sequence: CASSVRTASNQPQHF. In DNA, the CDR3 is TGTGCCAGCAGTGTTAGGACAGCCAGCAATCAGCCCCAGCATTTT.

The sample holds one count of this clone. CDR3 sequence: CASSRGQGLETQYF. In DNA form, the CDR3 reads TGTGCCAGCAGCAGGGGACAGGGATTAGAGACCCAGTACTTC. The chain carries TRBV11-3 and TRBJ2-5; 9 bases are a match to TRBD1. V was clipped by 5 bases and J by 4 bases; unmatched bases: 5. The CDR3 has 14 amino acids. The germline V gene has CDR1 SGHNT and CDR2 YENEEA.